These T cell receptor beta chains were read from a single sample in a study of OX40 agonist ivuxolimab in advanced cancers. Sequencing was performed with immunoSEQ multiplex PCR; in TCRdb, only in-frame clones are kept and a portion is missing. The profile shows tens of thousands of clones, around nine tenths of them singletons. The input for sequencing was CD4+ or CD8+ T cells sorted from blood, taken in a trial of the OX40 agonist ivuxolimab. All receptors derive from an adult with an advanced solid tumor such as melanoma, head and neck, liver or kidney cancer. Each CDR3 is given without its conserved first and last residue.

TRBJ2-7 TRBV4-2 ASSLPDRTYEQY
TRBJ1-5 TRBV6-5 ASSYGGNTNQPQH
TRBJ2-2 TRBV19 ASSPTSGELF
TRBJ1-2 TRBV6-5 ASSLLGKRGYT
TRBJ2-6 TRBV6-5 ASSYSSGANVLT
TRBJ1-4 TRBV2 ASSDGWAEEKLF
TRBJ2-2 TRBV7-2 ASSPNQGANTGELF
TRBJ2-7 TRBV4-1 ASSQDLAGGSYEQY
TRBJ1-4 TRBV15 ATSRDRGGHEKLF
TRBJ1-5 TRBV11-2 ASSLAGPQH
TRBJ1-6 TRBV10-3 AISRDSNSPLH
TRBJ2-5 TRBV28 ASSLYETVQETQY
TRBJ2-7 TRBV2 ASSVLADYEQY
TRBJ2-7 TRBV28 ASSSAGGPMGYEQY
TRBJ2-3 TRBV18 ASSPQVNTDTQY
TRBJ1-2 TRBV5-4 ASSLPGTGGYT
TRBJ1-5 TRBV5-6 ASSLGTGVLVGQPQH
TRBJ2-3 TRBV6-6 ASSLGVVTDTQY
TRBJ1-6 TRBV19 ASSIEVQGNSPLH
TRBJ2-1 TRBV9 ASSPGGASYNEQF
TRBJ1-5 TRBV20-1 SAARGEPQH
TRBJ2-3 TRBV25-1 ASRGPLLGLAIKQY
TRBJ2-7 TRBV4-2 ASSQESAGHDYEQY
TRBJ1-3 TRBV2 ASSEPRAGNTIY
TRBJ2-7 TRBV5-1 ASSCTPGQGPYEQY
TRBJ2-5 TRBV7-2 ASSLGDRGLGETQY
TRBJ1-2 TRBV30 AWGTGEADT
TRBJ2-7 TRBV15 ATSREGGKLYEQY
TRBJ1-6 TRBV6-5 ASSRTGGPSPLH
TRBJ2-7 TRBV2 ASSEWLAVYEQY
TRBJ2-5 TRBV7-2 ASSLDSGSQETQY
. TRBV7-2 ASSSGGSSYEQY
TRBJ1-1 TRBV9 ASSPSPNTEAF
TRBJ1-1 TRBV6-1 ASSVARSGAEAF
TRBJ2-1 TRBV9 ASSVDLDNEQF